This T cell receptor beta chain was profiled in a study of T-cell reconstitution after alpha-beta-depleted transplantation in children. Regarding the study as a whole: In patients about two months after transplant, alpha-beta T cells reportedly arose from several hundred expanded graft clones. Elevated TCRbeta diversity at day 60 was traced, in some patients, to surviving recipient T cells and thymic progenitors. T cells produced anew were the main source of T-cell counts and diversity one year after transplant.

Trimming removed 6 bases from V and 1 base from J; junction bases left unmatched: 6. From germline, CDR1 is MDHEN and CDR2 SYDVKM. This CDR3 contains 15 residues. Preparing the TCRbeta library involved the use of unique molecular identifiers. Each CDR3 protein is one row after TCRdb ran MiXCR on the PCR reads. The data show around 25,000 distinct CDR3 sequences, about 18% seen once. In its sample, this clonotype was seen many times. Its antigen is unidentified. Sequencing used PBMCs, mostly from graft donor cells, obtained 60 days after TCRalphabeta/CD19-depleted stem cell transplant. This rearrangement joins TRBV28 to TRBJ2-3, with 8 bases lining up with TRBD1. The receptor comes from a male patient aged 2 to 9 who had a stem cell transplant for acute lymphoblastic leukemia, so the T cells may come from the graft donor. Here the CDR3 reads CASSQTGDRTDTQYF. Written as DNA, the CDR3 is TGTGCCAGCAGCCAGACAGGGGACCGCACAGATACGCAGTATTTT.